These 5 T cell receptor beta chains were sequenced from one sample in a study of graft-versus-host responses after intestinal transplantation. Generated by immunoSEQ multiplex PCR, the TCRdb table keeps only in-frame clones and is missing some. Of around 9,300 clones in the sample, more than 75% are singletons; the top ten hold about 2.5%. This specimen consisted of PBMCs, obtained roughly 46 days after intestinal transplant. All receptors come from a human patient who received an intestinal transplant, so some T cells may come from the graft donor.

The rearrangement joins TRBV5-6 to TRBJ2-2, with 9 bases fitting TRBD1. CDR3 length: 14 amino acids. Germline CDR1 is SGHDT and CDR2 is YYEEEE. V lost 4 bases, J lost 7 bases, and 5 bases stayed unmatched. CDR3 region: CASSRTGANGELFF. In nucleotides, the CDR3 is TGTGCCAGCAGCCGGACAGGGGCGAACGGGGAGCTGTTTTTT.

J is TRBJ1-1 and V is TRBV20-1; no firm D call. The CDR3 length is 11 residues. Germline loops: CDR1 DFQATT, CDR2 SNEGSKA (reference sequence). With 6 bases removed from V and 0 bases from J, the gap between germline ends came to 5 bases. This CDR3 reads CSAIMNTEAFF. DNA for the CDR3: TGCAGTGCCATCATGAACACTGAAGCTTTCTTT.

Worth noting for this clone: At one boundary the junction diverges from the germline segment, which might be a read error. The chain uses TRBV11-2 and TRBJ1-4, with a tentative D call TRBD1 (5 bases). Germline V gene lookup returns CDR1 SGHAT and CDR2 FQNNGV. The CDR3 is 16 amino acids. The CDR3 nucleotides read TGTGCCAGCAGCGTAGACCCTCAGGGAGGGGATGAAAAACTGTTTTTT. This sequence encodes CASSVDPQGGDEKLFF.

CDR3 nucleotide sequence: TGTGCCAGTAGTATATCCGGGCTCAATGAGCAGTTCTTC. This codes for CASSISGLNEQFF. This rearrangement joins TRBV19 to TRBJ2-1; D is uncertain. This CDR3 is built from 13 residues. Trimming stripped 2 bases from V and 6 bases from J, with 8 bases between. Germline assignment: CDR1 LNHDA and CDR2 SQIVND (reference sequence).

This clone was counted only a few times. The chain combines TRBV13 with TRBJ2-3; 12 bases match TRBD2. Germline CDR1 is PRHDT and CDR2 is FYEKMQ (reference sequence). The CDR3 totals 18 residues. The junction had 8 bases not matched to a gene; V was cut back by 2 bases and J by 2 bases. CDR3 in amino acids: CASSLLASGRALTDTQYF. CDR3 nucleotides: TGTGCCAGCAGCTTATTGGCTAGCGGGAGGGCCCTCACAGATACGCAGTATTTT.